Many counts were recorded for the clone carrying this T cell receptor (beta chain). Its cognate antigen is unknown. V gave up 1 base and J gave up 1 base; unmatched junction bases: 5. The length of the CDR3 is 17 residues. CDR1 and CDR2 (germline): SGHTA, FQGNSA. The sample belongs to a study of T cell repertoires in cytomegalovirus infection. TCRdb fed the reads into MiXCR, producing one record per CDR3 protein. Of 510,000 or so distinct CDR3 sequences listed, around 27% are singletons. Study results and caveats: Summed frequency of public TCR beta families distinguished CMV carriers with the relevant HLA. The ex vivo response was dominated by HLA-C-restricted CMV-specific TCR beta clonotypes.

The chain has TRBV7-2 and TRBJ2-7; 12 bases align to TRBD2. The sequence was obtained from a human donor in good health (CMV status not recorded). Some clones in this sample may be carry-over from other donors' samples. The sequencing sample was made of PBMCs. The CDR3 DNA reads as TGTGCCAGCAGCTTAGTTCACACTAGCGGGAGGTCCTACGAGCAGTACTTC. It translates to CASSLVHTSGRSYEQYF.